This is a list of T cell receptor beta chains from one sample in a study of cytomegalovirus exposure and HLA in healthy donors. The repertoire was sequenced with immunoSEQ multiplex PCR; TCRdb's copy has only in-frame clones and lacks some. This sample carries under 200,000 clones, roughly 87% of them seen once, and the ten largest clones take about 0.5%. The material sequenced was PBMCs. The receptors originated from a woman in her forties or fifties in good health and CMV-seronegative. Both conserved end residues are part of each CDR3. The order of the fields is J gene, D gene, clone size, V gene, CDR3 DNA, CDR3 protein. D genes are given only for firm matches. Clone size appears in some rows only: once, few, many, or a class for an expanded clone.

j_gene: TRBJ1-4
d_gene: TRBD1
abundance: NA
v_gene: TRBV18
CDR3nt: TGTGCCAGCTCACCGAGGGACAGTAATGAAAAACTGTTTTTT
CDR3aa: CASSPRDSNEKLFF

j_gene: TRBJ2-5
d_gene: NA
abundance: NA
v_gene: TRBV5-1
CDR3nt: TGCGCCAGCAGCTTGGCCATGGGGGAGGCTCAGACCCAGTACTTC
CDR3aa: CASSLAMGEAQTQYF

j_gene: TRBJ2-1
d_gene: TRBD2
abundance: NA
v_gene: TRBV7-2
CDR3nt: TGTGCCAGCAGCCCGGGGGGGTACAATGAGCAGTTCTTC
CDR3aa: CASSPGGYNEQFF

j_gene: TRBJ1-5
d_gene: TRBD1
abundance: NA
v_gene: TRBV5-8
CDR3nt: TGTGCCAGCAGCTTGGGGCAGGGGGCGGTTCAGCCCCAGCATTTT
CDR3aa: CASSLGQGAVQPQHF

j_gene: TRBJ2-7
d_gene: NA
abundance: NA
v_gene: TRBV19
CDR3nt: TGTGCCAGCACTCCAAACTCGGGGTCCTACGAGCAGTACTTC
CDR3aa: CASTPNSGSYEQYF

j_gene: TRBJ2-2
d_gene: NA
abundance: few
v_gene: TRBV19
CDR3nt: TGTGCCAGTAGTATCGGGTACTTGGACACCGGGGAGCTGTTTTTT
CDR3aa: CASSIGYLDTGELFF

j_gene: TRBJ2-7
d_gene: TRBD1
abundance: NA
v_gene: TRBV7-2
CDR3nt: TGTGCCAGCAGCTTTCAACAGGGGGCTTACGAGCAGTACTTC
CDR3aa: CASSFQQGAYEQYF

j_gene: TRBJ2-2
d_gene: TRBD1
abundance: NA
v_gene: TRBV6-1
CDR3nt: TGTGCCAGCAGTGAAAGGGCAGGGGGAAACACCGGGGAGCTGTTTTTT
CDR3aa: CASSERAGGNTGELFF

j_gene: TRBJ1-4
d_gene: TRBD1
abundance: NA
v_gene: TRBV6-1
CDR3nt: TGTGCCAGCATGGAGCGGACAGGGGGGAAGGGACTGTTTTTT
CDR3aa: CASMERTGGKGLFF

j_gene: TRBJ1-6
d_gene: NA
abundance: NA
v_gene: TRBV7-6
CDR3nt: TGTGCCAGCAGCTTAGAGCCAGCGAGCTCCTATAATTCACCCCTCCACTTT
CDR3aa: CASSLEPASSYNSPLHF

j_gene: TRBJ2-7
d_gene: NA
abundance: NA
v_gene: TRBV30
CDR3nt: TGTGCCTGGAGTGTCAGTCTCTACGAGCAGTACTTC
CDR3aa: CAWSVSLYEQYF

j_gene: TRBJ2-5
d_gene: NA
abundance: NA
v_gene: TRBV20-1
CDR3nt: TGCAGTGCTGGGCCCTCGGAGACCCAGTACTTC
CDR3aa: CSAGPSETQYF

j_gene: TRBJ1-5
d_gene: NA
abundance: NA
v_gene: TRBV28
CDR3nt: TGTGCCAGCAGTTTAATCAGGGGTCCCCGCAATCAGCCCCAGCATTTT
CDR3aa: CASSLIRGPRNQPQHF

j_gene: TRBJ2-2
d_gene: TRBD2
abundance: NA
v_gene: TRBV11-1
CDR3nt: TGTGCCAGCCGGGGACTAGCGGGAGTAGGGACCGGGGAGCTGTTTTTT
CDR3aa: CASRGLAGVGTGELFF

j_gene: TRBJ1-5
d_gene: TRBD1
abundance: NA
v_gene: TRBV6-5
CDR3nt: TGTGCCAACGACAGGGTCAATCAGCCCCAGCATTTT
CDR3aa: CANDRVNQPQHF

j_gene: TRBJ1-1
d_gene: TRBD1
abundance: NA
v_gene: TRBV10-3
CDR3nt: TGTGCCACGGACAGGGGGCTCGGTGAAGCTTTCTTT
CDR3aa: CATDRGLGEAFF

j_gene: TRBJ1-6
d_gene: TRBD1
abundance: NA
v_gene: TRBV4-3
CDR3nt: TGCGCCAGCAGCCAAGATTGGCAGGGGGTTTCTGATTCACCCCTCCACTTT
CDR3aa: CASSQDWQGVSDSPLHF

j_gene: TRBJ1-6
d_gene: NA
abundance: NA
v_gene: TRBV30
CDR3nt: TGTGCCTGGAGTGTACTGTGGCAGGGGTATTCACCCCTCCACTTT
CDR3aa: CAWSVLWQGYSPLHF

j_gene: TRBJ2-7
d_gene: TRBD2
abundance: NA
v_gene: TRBV5-4
CDR3nt: TGTGCCAGCAGCTTGGGTGAGACTAGCGGCTACGAGCAGTACTTC
CDR3aa: CASSLGETSGYEQYF

j_gene: TRBJ2-7
d_gene: NA
abundance: once
v_gene: TRBV5-4
CDR3nt: TGTGCCAGCAGCGACGGGACAAGCTCCTACGAGCAGTACTTC
CDR3aa: CASSDGTSSYEQYF

j_gene: TRBJ1-5
d_gene: NA
abundance: NA
v_gene: TRBV2
CDR3nt: TGTGCCAGCAGTGGGGGTGGAGGCTTAGGTCCCCAGCATTTT
CDR3aa: CASSGGGGLGPQHF

j_gene: TRBJ2-2
d_gene: NA
abundance: NA
v_gene: TRBV21-1
CDR3nt: TGTGCCAGCAGCACATACCGGAGGGCCGCCGTCGGGGAGCTGTTTTTT
CDR3aa: CASSTYRRAAVGELFF

j_gene: TRBJ2-1
d_gene: NA
abundance: few
v_gene: TRBV5-1
CDR3nt: TGCGCCAGCAGCTTGGCGCAGGGGGGCAATGAGCAGTTCTTC
CDR3aa: CASSLAQGGNEQFF

j_gene: TRBJ2-1
d_gene: TRBD2
abundance: NA
v_gene: TRBV2
CDR3nt: TGTGCCAGCAGCGCCTCTAGCGGGAGTCCCTACAATGAGCAGTTCTTC
CDR3aa: CASSASSGSPYNEQFF

j_gene: TRBJ2-7
d_gene: TRBD1
abundance: NA
v_gene: TRBV6-5
CDR3nt: TGTGCCAGCAGTTACTTGGCAGGGGGAATCTCCGAGCAGTACTTC
CDR3aa: CASSYLAGGISEQYF

j_gene: TRBJ1-2
d_gene: NA
abundance: NA
v_gene: TRBV28
CDR3nt: TGTGCCAGCAGTTTGCGGGCCGTCTACACCTTC
CDR3aa: CASSLRAVYTF

j_gene: TRBJ1-2
d_gene: NA
abundance: NA
v_gene: TRBV10-3
CDR3nt: TGTGCCATCAGTGATCGAGGTTACGGAGCTAACTATGGCTACACCTTC
CDR3aa: CAISDRGYGANYGYTF

j_gene: TRBJ2-7
d_gene: NA
abundance: NA
v_gene: TRBV7-9
CDR3nt: TGTGCCAGCAGCTTGCTCGGGAGCTCCTACGAGCAGTACTTC
CDR3aa: CASSLLGSSYEQYF

j_gene: TRBJ2-1
d_gene: NA
abundance: NA
v_gene: TRBV5-4
CDR3nt: TGTGCCAGCAGTTGGGACTCCCCCTCCTACAATGAGCAGTTCTTC
CDR3aa: CASSWDSPSYNEQFF

j_gene: TRBJ1-2
d_gene: TRBD1
abundance: NA
v_gene: TRBV5-1
CDR3nt: TGCGCCAGCAGCCAAACAGGGGGCCTCTATGGCTACACCTTC
CDR3aa: CASSQTGGLYGYTF

j_gene: TRBJ1-1
d_gene: TRBD1
abundance: NA
v_gene: TRBV19
CDR3nt: TGTGCCAGTACAATACAGGGGTTGGCTGAAGCTTTCTTT
CDR3aa: CASTIQGLAEAFF

j_gene: TRBJ1-5
d_gene: TRBD1
abundance: NA
v_gene: TRBV9
CDR3nt: TGTGCCAGCAGCGTGACAGGGAACGAGAATCAGCCCCAGCATTTT
CDR3aa: CASSVTGNENQPQHF

j_gene: TRBJ2-2
d_gene: TRBD2
abundance: NA
v_gene: TRBV7-9
CDR3nt: TGTGCCAGCAGCTCAACTCGGACTAGCGGGAGCGGGGAGCTGTTTTTT
CDR3aa: CASSSTRTSGSGELFF

j_gene: TRBJ2-7
d_gene: NA
abundance: NA
v_gene: TRBV27
CDR3nt: TGTGCCAGCATGAATTGGGCTATGGAAGAGCAGTACTTC
CDR3aa: CASMNWAMEEQYF

j_gene: TRBJ2-3
d_gene: NA
abundance: once
v_gene: TRBV2
CDR3nt: TGTGCCAGCAGTGAAACCGGGGGAGGCACAGATACGCAGTATTTT
CDR3aa: CASSETGGGTDTQYF

j_gene: TRBJ2-7
d_gene: NA
abundance: NA
v_gene: TRBV28
CDR3nt: TGTGCCAGCAGAATTCCCCTTAGCCCGGGGAGGTCCTACGAGCAGTACTTC
CDR3aa: CASRIPLSPGRSYEQYF

j_gene: TRBJ2-1
d_gene: TRBD1
abundance: NA
v_gene: TRBV19
CDR3nt: TGTGCCAGTACGGGGACAGGGAGAAGGAGCAATGAGCAGTTCTTC
CDR3aa: CASTGTGRRSNEQFF

j_gene: TRBJ2-7
d_gene: NA
abundance: NA
v_gene: TRBV27
CDR3nt: TGTACCAGCAGTCCTATACCAAGCTCCTACGAGCAGTACTTC
CDR3aa: CTSSPIPSSYEQYF

j_gene: TRBJ1-5
d_gene: NA
abundance: NA
v_gene: TRBV2
CDR3nt: TGTGCCAGCAGTGGTCAGACGAGCGAACAGCCCCAGCATTTT
CDR3aa: CASSGQTSEQPQHF

j_gene: TRBJ1-5
d_gene: NA
abundance: few
v_gene: TRBV4-1
CDR3nt: TGCGCCAGCAGCCGGATGCCAGGCCGGAAACAGCCCCAGCATTTT
CDR3aa: CASSRMPGRKQPQHF

j_gene: TRBJ2-3
d_gene: NA
abundance: NA
v_gene: TRBV4-3
CDR3nt: TGCGCCAGCAGCCAAGAATGGCTAACAGGTTCCCAAGGGGGGCAGTATTTT
CDR3aa: CASSQEWLTGSQGGQYF